A selection of T cell receptor beta chains follows, all from one sample in a study of beta chain features in type 1 diabetes. Some clones are missing from TCRdb's copy, which holds only in-frame ones; the method was immunoSEQ multiplex PCR. The data hold 250,000 to 400,000 clones, with approximately 15% observed a single time. Material for sequencing was central memory CD4+ T cells from blood. These receptors all come from a man aged 30 to 39 in good health. Each CDR3 is given with its conserved first and last residue. Fields, in order: CDR3 DNA, CDR3 protein, D gene, J gene, CDR3 length, clone size, V gene. The D gene is left open where the match is weak. A row's size may be missing; if present it is once, few, many or a size class.

cdr3_nt: TGCAGTGCTCACAGGGGGGAGACCCAGTACTTC
cdr3_aa: CSAHRGETQYF
d_call: TRBD1
j_call: TRBJ2-5
cdr3_length: 11
clone_size: .
v_call: TRBV20-1

cdr3_nt: TGTGCCAGCAGCAGGACAGGGGGGACGGATACGCAGTATTTT
cdr3_aa: CASSRTGGTDTQYF
d_call: .
j_call: TRBJ2-3
cdr3_length: 14
clone_size: few
v_call: TRBV21-1

cdr3_nt: TGTGCCAGCAGCGGCCCTCCCGGGGCCAACGTCCTGACTTTC
cdr3_aa: CASSGPPGANVLTF
d_call: .
j_call: TRBJ2-6
cdr3_length: 14
clone_size: few
v_call: TRBV9

cdr3_nt: TGTGCCAGTAGTATAGGTGGACAGCTGAACACTGAAGCTTTCTTT
cdr3_aa: CASSIGGQLNTEAFF
d_call: .
j_call: TRBJ1-1
cdr3_length: 15
clone_size: few
v_call: TRBV19

cdr3_nt: TGTGCCAGCAGCTTCCGCCCCGGGACAGAATATGGCTACACCTTC
cdr3_aa: CASSFRPGTEYGYTF
d_call: TRBD1
j_call: TRBJ1-2
cdr3_length: 15
clone_size: .
v_call: TRBV9

cdr3_nt: TGTGCCAGCAGCCAACATTGGGACTCGAGCTCTGGAAACACCATATATTTT
cdr3_aa: CASSQHWDSSSGNTIYF
d_call: .
j_call: TRBJ1-3
cdr3_length: 17
clone_size: few
v_call: TRBV5-6

cdr3_nt: TGTGCCAGCAGCTTAGGGGACAGCCAAGTCGGGGAGCAGTACTTC
cdr3_aa: CASSLGDSQVGEQYF
d_call: TRBD1
j_call: TRBJ2-7
cdr3_length: 15
clone_size: few
v_call: TRBV7-9

cdr3_nt: TGTGCCAGCAGTCTGACAGGGGGCGCCTACAATGAGCAGTTCTTC
cdr3_aa: CASSLTGGAYNEQFF
d_call: TRBD1
j_call: TRBJ2-1
cdr3_length: 15
clone_size: few
v_call: TRBV5-4

cdr3_nt: TGTGCCAGCAGTGATAAGGTTAAGCTCCAGCATTTT
cdr3_aa: CASSDKVKLQHF
d_call: .
j_call: TRBJ1-5
cdr3_length: 12
clone_size: .
v_call: TRBV6-1

cdr3_nt: TGTGCCAGCACTTTGCAGGACGGTTCCTACGAGCAGTACTTC
cdr3_aa: CASTLQDGSYEQYF
d_call: .
j_call: TRBJ2-7
cdr3_length: 14
clone_size: .
v_call: TRBV6-6

cdr3_nt: TGCGCCAGCAGCCTTGGGCAGGGGAACGATCAGCCCCAGCATTTT
cdr3_aa: CASSLGQGNDQPQHF
d_call: .
j_call: TRBJ1-5
cdr3_length: 15
clone_size: many
v_call: TRBV7-2

cdr3_nt: TGCGCCAGCAGCTTGACCGGGACAGAGAACACTGAAGCTTTCTTT
cdr3_aa: CASSLTGTENTEAFF
d_call: TRBD1
j_call: TRBJ1-1
cdr3_length: 15
clone_size: few
v_call: TRBV5-1

cdr3_nt: TGTGCCAGCAGCTTACGCACAGGGGAAAAGACCCAGTACTTC
cdr3_aa: CASSLRTGEKTQYF
d_call: TRBD1
j_call: TRBJ2-5
cdr3_length: 14
clone_size: many
v_call: TRBV7-2

cdr3_nt: TGTGCCAGCAGCTTAGATCGGAATTTCAACGAGCAGTACTTC
cdr3_aa: CASSLDRNFNEQYF
d_call: .
j_call: TRBJ2-7
cdr3_length: 14
clone_size: .
v_call: TRBV7-2

cdr3_nt: TGTGCCAGCAGCTTAGACGCAGGGGCCACCTACGAGCAGTACTTC
cdr3_aa: CASSLDAGATYEQYF
d_call: .
j_call: TRBJ2-7
cdr3_length: 15
clone_size: .
v_call: TRBV7-2

cdr3_nt: TGTGCCAGCAGAAGAGGGACAGCAGAGACCCAGTACTTC
cdr3_aa: CASRRGTAETQYF
d_call: TRBD1
j_call: TRBJ2-5
cdr3_length: 13
clone_size: .
v_call: TRBV6-5

cdr3_nt: TGCGCCAGCGGAGAAGCGGGGGCAAACACCGGGGAGCTGTTTTTT
cdr3_aa: CASGEAGANTGELFF
d_call: TRBD2
j_call: TRBJ2-2
cdr3_length: 15
clone_size: many
v_call: TRBV4-3